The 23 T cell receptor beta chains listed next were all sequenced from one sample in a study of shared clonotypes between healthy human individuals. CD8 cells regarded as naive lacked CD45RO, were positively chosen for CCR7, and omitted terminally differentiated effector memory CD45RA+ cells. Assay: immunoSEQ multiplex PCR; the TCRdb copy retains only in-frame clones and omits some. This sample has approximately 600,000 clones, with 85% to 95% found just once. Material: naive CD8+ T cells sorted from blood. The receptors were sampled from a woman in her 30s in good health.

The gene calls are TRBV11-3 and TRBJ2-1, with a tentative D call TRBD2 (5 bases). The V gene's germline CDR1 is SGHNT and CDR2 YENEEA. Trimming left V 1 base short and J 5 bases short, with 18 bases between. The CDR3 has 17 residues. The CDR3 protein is CASSLGNGKDVNNEQFF. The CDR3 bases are TGTGCCAGCAGCTTAGGAAACGGGAAAGACGTGAACAATGAGCAGTTCTTC.

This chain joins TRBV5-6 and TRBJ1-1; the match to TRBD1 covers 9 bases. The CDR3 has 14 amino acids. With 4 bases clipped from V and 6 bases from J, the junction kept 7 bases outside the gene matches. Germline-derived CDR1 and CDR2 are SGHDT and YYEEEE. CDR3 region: CASSDPDRGAEAFF. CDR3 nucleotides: TGTGCCAGCAGCGATCCGGACAGGGGAGCTGAAGCTTTCTTT.

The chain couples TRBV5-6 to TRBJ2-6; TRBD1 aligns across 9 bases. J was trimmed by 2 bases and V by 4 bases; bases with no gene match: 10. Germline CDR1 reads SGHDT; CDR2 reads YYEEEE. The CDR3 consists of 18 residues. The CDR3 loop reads CASSPAGQGLTGANVLTF. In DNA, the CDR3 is TGTGCCAGCAGCCCGGCGGGACAGGGTCTTACTGGGGCCAACGTCCTGACTTTC.

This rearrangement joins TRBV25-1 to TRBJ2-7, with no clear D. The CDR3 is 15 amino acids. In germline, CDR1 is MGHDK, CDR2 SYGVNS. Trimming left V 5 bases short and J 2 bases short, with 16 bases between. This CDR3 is CASSTARQSTYEQYF. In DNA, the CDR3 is TGTGCCAGCAGTACCGCGAGGCAGAGTACCTACGAGCAGTACTTC.

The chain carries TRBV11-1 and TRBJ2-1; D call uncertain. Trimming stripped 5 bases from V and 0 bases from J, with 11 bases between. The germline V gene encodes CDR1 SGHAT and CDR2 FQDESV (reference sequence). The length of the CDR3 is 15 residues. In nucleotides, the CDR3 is TGTGCCAGCAGCCCCTCCTGGAGCTCCTACAATGAGCAGTTCTTC. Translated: CASSPSWSSYNEQFF. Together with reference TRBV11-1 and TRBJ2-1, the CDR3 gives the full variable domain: EAEVAQSPRYKITEKSQAVAFWCDPISGHATLYWYRQILGQGPELLVQFQDESVVDDSQLPKDRFSAERLKGVDSTLKIQPAELGDSAMYLCASSPSWSSYNEQFFGPGTRLTVL.

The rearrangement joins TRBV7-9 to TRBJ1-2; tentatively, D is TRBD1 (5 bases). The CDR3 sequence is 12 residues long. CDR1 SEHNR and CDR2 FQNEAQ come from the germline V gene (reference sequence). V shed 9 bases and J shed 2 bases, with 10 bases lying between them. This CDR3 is CASSGGNYGYTF. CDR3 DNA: TGTGCCAGTTCCGGGGGGAACTATGGCTACACCTTC.

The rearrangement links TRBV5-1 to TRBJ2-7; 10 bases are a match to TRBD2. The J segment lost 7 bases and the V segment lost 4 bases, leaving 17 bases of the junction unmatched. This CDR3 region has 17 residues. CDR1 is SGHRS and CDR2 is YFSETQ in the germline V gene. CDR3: CASSHLPTSGQSGEQYF. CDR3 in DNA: TGCGCCAGCAGCCACCTCCCGACTAGCGGGCAATCGGGTGAGCAGTACTTC.

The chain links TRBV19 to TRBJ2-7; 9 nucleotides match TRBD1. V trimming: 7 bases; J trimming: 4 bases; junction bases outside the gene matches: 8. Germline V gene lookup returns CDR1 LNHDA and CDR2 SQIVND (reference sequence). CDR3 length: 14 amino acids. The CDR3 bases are TGTGCCAGTACCTCCGGACAGGGGAGGTACGAGCAGTACTTC. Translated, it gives CASTSGQGRYEQYF.

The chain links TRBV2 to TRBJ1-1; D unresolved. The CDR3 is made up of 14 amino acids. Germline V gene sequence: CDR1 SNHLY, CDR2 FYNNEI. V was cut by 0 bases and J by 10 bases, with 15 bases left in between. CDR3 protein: CASSEARNPLGAFF. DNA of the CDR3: TGTGCCAGCAGTGAAGCGCGGAATCCGTTAGGAGCTTTCTTT.

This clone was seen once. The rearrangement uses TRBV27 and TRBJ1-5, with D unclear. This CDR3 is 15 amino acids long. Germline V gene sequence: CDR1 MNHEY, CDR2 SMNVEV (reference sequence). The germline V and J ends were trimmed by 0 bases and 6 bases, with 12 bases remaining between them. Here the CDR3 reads CASSLSFVGGQPQHF. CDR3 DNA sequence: TGTGCCAGCAGTTTATCCTTCGTAGGCGGTCAGCCCCAGCATTTT.

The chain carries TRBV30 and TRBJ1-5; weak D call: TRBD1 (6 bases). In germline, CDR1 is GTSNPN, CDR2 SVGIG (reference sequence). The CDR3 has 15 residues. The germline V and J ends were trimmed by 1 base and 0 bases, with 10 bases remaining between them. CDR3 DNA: TGTGCCTGGAGTGGAGGACAGCATAGCAATCAGCCCCAGCATTTT. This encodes CAWSGGQHSNQPQHF.

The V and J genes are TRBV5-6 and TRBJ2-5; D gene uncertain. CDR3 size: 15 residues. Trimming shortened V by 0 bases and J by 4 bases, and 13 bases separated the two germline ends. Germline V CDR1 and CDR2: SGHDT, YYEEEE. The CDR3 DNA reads TGTGCCAGCAGCTTGGAGTCCCGGCTGATAGAGACCCAGTACTTC. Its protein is CASSLESRLIETQYF.

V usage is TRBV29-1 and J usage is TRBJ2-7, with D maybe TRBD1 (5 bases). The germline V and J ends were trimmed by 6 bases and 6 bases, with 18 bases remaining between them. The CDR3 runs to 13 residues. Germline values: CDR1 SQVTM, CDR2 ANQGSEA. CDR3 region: CSVDGPDSPEQYF. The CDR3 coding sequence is TGCAGCGTCGACGGGCCCGACAGTCCCGAGCAGTACTTC.

CDR3 sequence reads: CASSSTGVGTEAFF. Written as DNA, the CDR3 is TGTGCCAGCAGCTCCACGGGGGTTGGGACTGAAGCTTTCTTT. The V gene is TRBV28, the J gene TRBJ1-1, with D possibly being TRBD1 (5 bases). Germline loops: CDR1 MDHEN, CDR2 SYDVKM. The ends were cut back, 6 bases at V and 5 bases at J, with 16 bases in the middle. This CDR3 is built from 14 residues.

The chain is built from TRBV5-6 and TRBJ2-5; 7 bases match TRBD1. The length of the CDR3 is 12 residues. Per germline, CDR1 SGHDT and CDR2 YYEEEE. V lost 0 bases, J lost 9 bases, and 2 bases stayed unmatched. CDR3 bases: TGTGCCAGCAGCTTGGGCCAGGGGGCCCAGTACTTC. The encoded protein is CASSLGQGAQYF.

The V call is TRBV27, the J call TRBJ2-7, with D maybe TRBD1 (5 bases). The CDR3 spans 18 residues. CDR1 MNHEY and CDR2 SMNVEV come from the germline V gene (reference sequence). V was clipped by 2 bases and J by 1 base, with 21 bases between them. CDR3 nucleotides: TGTGCCAGCAGTTTAATCCCCCCAGGAGCAGGGCTATCCTACGAGCAGTACTTC. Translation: CASSLIPPGAGLSYEQYF.

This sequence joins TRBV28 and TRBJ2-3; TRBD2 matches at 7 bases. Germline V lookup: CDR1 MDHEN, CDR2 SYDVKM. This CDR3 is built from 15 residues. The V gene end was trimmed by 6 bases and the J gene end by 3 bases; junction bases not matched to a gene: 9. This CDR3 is CASSSGDSRTDTQYF. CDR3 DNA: TGTGCCAGCAGCAGCGGGGACTCACGGACAGATACGCAGTATTTT.

The CDR3 DNA reads as TGTGCCAGTAGTTCTGTACATGTTTCCCACTCCTACGAGCAGTACTTC. Residues: CASSSVHVSHSYEQYF. The rearrangement joins TRBV19 to TRBJ2-7; no reliable D call. Trimming took off 5 bases at V and 0 bases at J, with 17 bases between the two ends. The CDR3 is 16 amino acids. From germline, CDR1 is LNHDA and CDR2 SQIVND (reference sequence).

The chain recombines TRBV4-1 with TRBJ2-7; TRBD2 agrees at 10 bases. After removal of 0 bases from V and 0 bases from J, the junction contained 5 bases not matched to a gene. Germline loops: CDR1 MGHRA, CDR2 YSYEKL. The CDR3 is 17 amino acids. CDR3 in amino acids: CASSQDLSGGISYEQYF. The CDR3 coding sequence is TGCGCCAGCAGCCAAGATCTTAGCGGGGGGATCTCCTACGAGCAGTACTTC.

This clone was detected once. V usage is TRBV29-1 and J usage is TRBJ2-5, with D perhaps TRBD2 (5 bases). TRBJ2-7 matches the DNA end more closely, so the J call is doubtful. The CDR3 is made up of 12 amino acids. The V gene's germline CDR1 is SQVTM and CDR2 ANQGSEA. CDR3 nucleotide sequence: TGCAGTGTCTTTGAGGGCTCCTACGAGCAGTACTTC. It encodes CSVFEGSYEQYF.

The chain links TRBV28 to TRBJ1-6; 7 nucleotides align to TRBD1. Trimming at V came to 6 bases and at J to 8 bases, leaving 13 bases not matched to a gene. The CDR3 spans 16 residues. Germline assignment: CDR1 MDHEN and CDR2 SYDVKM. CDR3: CASSPSGGPIDSPLHF. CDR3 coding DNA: TGTGCCAGCAGCCCATCAGGGGGGCCCATTGATTCACCCCTCCACTTT.

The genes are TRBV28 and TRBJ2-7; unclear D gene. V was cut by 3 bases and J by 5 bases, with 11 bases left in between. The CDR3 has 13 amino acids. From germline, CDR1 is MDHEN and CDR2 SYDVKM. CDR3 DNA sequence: TGTGCCAGCAGTTTTATCCCTTTCCACGAGCAGTACTTC. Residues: CASSFIPFHEQYF.

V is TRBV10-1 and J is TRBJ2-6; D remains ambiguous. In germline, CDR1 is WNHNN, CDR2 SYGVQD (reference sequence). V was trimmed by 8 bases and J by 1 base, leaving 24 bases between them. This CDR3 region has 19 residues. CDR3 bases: TGCGCCAGCCAAAATAGTGTAGTCCAGTCCGAGTCTGGGGCCAACGTCCTGACTTTC. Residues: CASQNSVVQSESGANVLTF.